This T cell receptor beta chain is from a study of cytomegalovirus exposure and HLA in healthy donors (dated by TCRdb to 2017 to 2019). Concerning the study at large: The 666 repertoires of the first cohort and the roughly 110 validation repertoires were produced on the same platform, according to a later analysis. To predict cytomegalovirus infection status, the study brought together high-throughput TCR immunosequencing, statistical association of individual TCRs with disease status, and machine learning. Along with the approximately 600-subject first cohort, a separate validation cohort of over a hundred different subjects was used. The study aimed to test whether cataloging public T cell receptors could reveal signatures of past pathogen exposure. General conclusions and limits of the study: Across donors, most TCR sequences were observed very rarely, whereas some public TCRs were present in many individuals. The validation cohort had no HLA typing available for a later analysis, so co-occurrence within that cohort was assessed over all 120 or so repertoires. The classifier was reported to diagnose cytomegalovirus status with high specificity and sensitivity in both the original and validation cohorts. Of the cluster scores, roughly 95% were above 0 in a later analysis, which found that TCRs clustered in the first cohort also tended to co-occur in the approximately 120 validation repertoires. A total of roughly 160 TCR beta chains were listed by the study as associated with cytomegalovirus. It was suggested by the authors that the approach could potentially be generalized to other disease states and immunological phenotypes. In vitro tests confirmed that a few of the cytomegalovirus-associated TCR beta chains recognize cytomegalovirus antigens.

As encoded in the germline V gene, CDR1 is SGHVS while CDR2 is FNYEAQ. V drops 1 base and J drops 0 bases, leaving 7 bases in between. The CDR3 spans 14 residues, from the cysteine through the phenylalanine. Left in the record is the CDR3 DNA by itself, 42 bases read in frame from the first base. Separate from the approximately 670-subject first cohort, the validation cohort of about 130 subjects was the group to which the donors belonged. As for this clone: The target of this receptor is not known. The input lacks base qualities; no much larger clone sits a single base away.

Library preparation used the immunoSEQ multiplex PCR assay. Per the authors' processing: A statistical classification framework was built to diagnose cytomegalovirus status from the catalog of TCR beta chain sequences. The source is immuneACCESS, and TCRdb retained only in-frame sequences with V and J called. Part of the clones is not carried over; for the studies checked, unresolved V genes explain less than half of this, and the remainder is unexplained. V, J and clone size derive from that table, while D and trimming were established from the DNA sequence. Recorded for this sample are about 240,000 clones; around 85% of them occurred a single time. The top ten constitute around 1.3% of the sample.

Sequenced input: PBMCs. This receptor chain uses TRBV7-6 and TRBJ2-7; the D gene is perhaps TRBD1, from 6 matching bases. This sequence originates from a woman between 25 and 40 years old in good health and CMV-seropositive. This receptor has the CDR3 CASSLGTASYEQYF. In nucleotides, the sequence is TGTGCCAGCAGCTTAGGGACAGCCTCCTACGAGCAGTACTTC.